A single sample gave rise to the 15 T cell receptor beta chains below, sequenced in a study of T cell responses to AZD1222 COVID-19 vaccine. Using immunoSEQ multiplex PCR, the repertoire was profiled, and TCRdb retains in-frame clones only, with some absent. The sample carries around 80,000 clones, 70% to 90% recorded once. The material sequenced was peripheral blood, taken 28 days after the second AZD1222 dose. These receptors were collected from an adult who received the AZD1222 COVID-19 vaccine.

The CDR3 DNA reads TGTGCCAGCAGCTCGGACAGGGGGCAAGTCCAGCCCCAGCATTTT. Its translation is CASSSDRGQVQPQHF. This chain uses TRBV13 with TRBJ1-5, with 11 bases that match TRBD1. Looked up from germline, CDR1 is PRHDT and CDR2 is FYEKMQ (reference sequence). The J segment lost 7 bases and the V segment lost 4 bases, leaving 6 bases of the junction unmatched. There are 15 residues in the CDR3.

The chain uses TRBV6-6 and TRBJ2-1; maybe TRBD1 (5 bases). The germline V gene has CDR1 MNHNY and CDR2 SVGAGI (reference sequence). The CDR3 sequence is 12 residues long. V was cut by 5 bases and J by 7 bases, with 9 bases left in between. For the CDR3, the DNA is TGTGCCAGCAGTCAACAGGAGAATGAGCAGTTCTTC. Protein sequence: CASSQQENEQFF.

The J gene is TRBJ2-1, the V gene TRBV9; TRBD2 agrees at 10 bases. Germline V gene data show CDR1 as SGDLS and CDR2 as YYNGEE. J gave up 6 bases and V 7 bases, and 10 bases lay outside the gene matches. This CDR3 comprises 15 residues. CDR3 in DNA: TGTGCCAGCGAGTCGCTAGCGGGGGATGTCAATGAGCAGTTCTTC. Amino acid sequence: CASESLAGDVNEQFF.

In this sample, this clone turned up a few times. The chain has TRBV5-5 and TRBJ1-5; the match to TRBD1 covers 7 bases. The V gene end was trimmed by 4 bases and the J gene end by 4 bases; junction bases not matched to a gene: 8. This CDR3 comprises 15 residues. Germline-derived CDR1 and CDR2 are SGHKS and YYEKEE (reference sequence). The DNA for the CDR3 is TGTGCCAGCAGCCCAGGGACAGTATGGAATCAGCCCCAGCATTTT. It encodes CASSPGTVWNQPQHF.

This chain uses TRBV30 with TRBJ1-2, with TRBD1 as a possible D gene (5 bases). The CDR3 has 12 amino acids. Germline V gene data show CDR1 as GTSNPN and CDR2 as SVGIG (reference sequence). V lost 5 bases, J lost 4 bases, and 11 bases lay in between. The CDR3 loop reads CAWSEGTYGYTF. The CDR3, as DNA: TGTGCCTGGTCGGAGGGGACCTATGGCTACACCTTC.

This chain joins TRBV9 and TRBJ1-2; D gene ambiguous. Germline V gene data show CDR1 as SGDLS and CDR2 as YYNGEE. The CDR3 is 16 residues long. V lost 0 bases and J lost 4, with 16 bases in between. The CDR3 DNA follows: TGTGCCAGCAGCGTAGCCCCGGGTGGACGGGCCTATGGCTACACCTTC. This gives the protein CASSVAPGGRAYGYTF.

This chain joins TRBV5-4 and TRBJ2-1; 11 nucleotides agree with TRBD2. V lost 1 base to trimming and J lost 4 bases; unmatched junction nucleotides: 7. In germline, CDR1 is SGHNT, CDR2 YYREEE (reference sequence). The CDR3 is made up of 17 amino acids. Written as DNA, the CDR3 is TGTGCCAGCAGCTTGAATCGAGGGACTAGCGGTTACAATGAGCAGTTCTTC. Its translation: CASSLNRGTSGYNEQFF. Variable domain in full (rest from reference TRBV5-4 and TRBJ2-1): ETGVTQSPTHLIKTRGQQVTLRCSSQSGHNTVSWYQQALGQGPQFIFQYYREEENGRGNFPPRFSGLQFPNYSSELNVNALELDDSALYLCASSLNRGTSGYNEQFFGPGTRLTVL.

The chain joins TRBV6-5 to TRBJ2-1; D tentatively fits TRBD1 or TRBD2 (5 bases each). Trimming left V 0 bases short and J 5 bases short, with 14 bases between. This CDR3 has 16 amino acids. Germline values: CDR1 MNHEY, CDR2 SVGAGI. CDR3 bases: TGTGCCAGCAGTTACTCTGAGGGTTTGGGACACAATGAGCAGTTCTTC. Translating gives CASSYSEGLGHNEQFF.

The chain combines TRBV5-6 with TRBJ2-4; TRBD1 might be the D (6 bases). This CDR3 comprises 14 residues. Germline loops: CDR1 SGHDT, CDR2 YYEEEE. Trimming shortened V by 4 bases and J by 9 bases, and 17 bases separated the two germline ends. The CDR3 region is CASSLDRRTGIQYF. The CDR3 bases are TGTGCCAGCAGCCTAGACAGGCGAACGGGCATTCAGTACTTC.

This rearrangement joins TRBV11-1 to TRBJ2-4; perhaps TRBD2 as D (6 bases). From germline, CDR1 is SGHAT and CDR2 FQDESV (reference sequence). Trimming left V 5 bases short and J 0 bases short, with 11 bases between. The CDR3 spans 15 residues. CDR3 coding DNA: TGTGCCAGCAGCCAGCTGCGGGGAGCCAAAAACATTCAGTACTTC. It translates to CASSQLRGAKNIQYF.

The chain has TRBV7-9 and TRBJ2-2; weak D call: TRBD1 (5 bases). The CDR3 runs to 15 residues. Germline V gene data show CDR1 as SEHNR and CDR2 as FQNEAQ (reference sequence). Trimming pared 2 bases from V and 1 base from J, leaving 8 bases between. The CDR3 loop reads CASSLIQGNTGELFF. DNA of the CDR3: TGTGCCAGCAGCTTAATCCAGGGGAACACCGGGGAGCTGTTTTTT.

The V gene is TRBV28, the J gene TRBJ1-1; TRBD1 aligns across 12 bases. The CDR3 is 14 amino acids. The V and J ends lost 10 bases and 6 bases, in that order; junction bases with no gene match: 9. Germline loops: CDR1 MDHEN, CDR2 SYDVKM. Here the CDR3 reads CATVGGQGASEAFF. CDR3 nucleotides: TGTGCCACCGTCGGGGGACAGGGGGCCTCTGAAGCTTTCTTT.

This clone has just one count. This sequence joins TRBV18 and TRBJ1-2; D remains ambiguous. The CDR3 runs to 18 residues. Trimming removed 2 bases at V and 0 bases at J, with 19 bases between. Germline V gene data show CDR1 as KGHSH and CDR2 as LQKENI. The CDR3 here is CASSPKPPSQIPNYGYTF. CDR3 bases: TGTGCCAGCTCACCAAAACCTCCCAGCCAAATCCCTAACTATGGCTACACCTTC.

CDR3: CASSPTSGVSFTQYF. In DNA, the CDR3 is TGTGCCAGCAGTCCTACTAGCGGGGTTTCCTTTACGCAGTATTTT. This chain links TRBV28 with TRBJ2-3; TRBD2 agrees at 10 bases. The V gene end was trimmed by 5 bases and the J gene end by 8 bases; junction bases not matched to a gene: 10. The CDR3 covers 15 residues. Germline V gene sequence: CDR1 MDHEN, CDR2 SYDVKM. The full variable domain, completed using reference TRBV28 and TRBJ2-3, is DVKVTQSSRYLVKRTGEKVFLECVQDMDHENMFWYRQDPGLGLRLIYFSYDVKMKEKGDIPEGYSVSREKKERFSLILESASTNQTSMYLCASSPTSGVSFTQYFGPGTRLTVL.

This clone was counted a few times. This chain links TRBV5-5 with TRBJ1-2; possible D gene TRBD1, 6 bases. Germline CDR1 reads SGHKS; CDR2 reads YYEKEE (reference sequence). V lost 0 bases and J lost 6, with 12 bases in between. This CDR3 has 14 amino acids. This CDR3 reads CASSLEPGDNGYTF. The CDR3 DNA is TGTGCCAGCAGCTTGGAGCCAGGGGATAATGGCTACACCTTC.